These 20 T cell receptor beta chains came from one sample sequenced in a study of early T cells in non-severe SARS-CoV-2 infection. TCRdb reprocessed the 5' RACE reads via MiXCR and lists one record per CDR3 protein. The repertoire holds some 73,000 distinct CDR3 sequences, approximately 12% seen once, with roughly 3.2% in the top ten. Sequenced material: whole blood. These receptors all come from an adult who was a healthcare worker with PCR-confirmed SARS-CoV-2 infection or an uninfected control (not recorded which).

This clonotype was seen more than once but under ten times. The rearrangement uses TRBV20-1 and TRBJ2-7, with D possibly matching TRBD2 (5 bases). V shed 7 bases and J shed 5 bases, with 18 bases lying between them. Looked up from germline, CDR1 is DFQATT and CDR2 is SNEGSKA (reference sequence). This CDR3 region has 13 residues. Written as DNA, the CDR3 is TGCAGTGACACCGAAAGCGGTTTTCACGAGCAGTACTTC. This gives the protein CSDTESGFHEQYF.

This clonotype was seen ten or more times. CDR3 DNA sequence: TGTGCCATCAGTGCACCGGGACTAGCGGGTACCCACCGGGAGACCCAGTACTTC. It codes for CAISAPGLAGTHRETQYF. The V call is TRBV10-3, the J call TRBJ2-5; 12 bases align to TRBD2. CDR1 ENHRY and CDR2 SYGVKD come from the germline V gene. V lost 4 bases and J lost 5; bases outside the gene matches: 14. This CDR3 has 18 amino acids.

This clonotype has more than one count but fewer than ten. The gene calls are TRBV27 and TRBJ2-1; D may be TRBD2 (6 bases). The CDR3 has 14 amino acids. V was trimmed by 3 bases and J by 9 bases, leaving 15 bases between them. Germline lookup yields CDR1 MNHEY and CDR2 SMNVEV (reference sequence). In nucleotides, the CDR3 is TGTGCCAGCAGTTTCTCCGGGAGCCTGGGTGAGCAGTTCTTC. It codes for CASSFSGSLGEQFF.

This sequence joins TRBV28 and TRBJ1-1, with D possibly being TRBD1 (5 bases). The germline V and J ends were trimmed by 6 bases and 0 bases, with 17 bases remaining between them. The CDR3 totals 16 residues. Per the germline V gene, CDR1 is MDHEN and CDR2 is SYDVKM. The CDR3 sequence is CASRPPGTDLNTEAFF. The DNA of the CDR3 is TGTGCCAGCAGACCACCCGGGACGGATTTGAACACTGAAGCTTTCTTT. Full variable domain (rest looked up from reference TRBV28 and TRBJ1-1): DVKVTQSSRYLVKRTGEKVFLECVQDMDHENMFWYRQDPGLGLRLIYFSYDVKMKEKGDIPEGYSVSREKKERFSLILESASTNQTSMYLCASRPPGTDLNTEAFFGQGTRLTVV.

V and J are TRBV9 and TRBJ2-3; the match to TRBD2 covers 10 bases. Trimming removed 0 bases from V and 2 bases from J; junction bases left unmatched: 6. The germline V gene encodes CDR1 SGDLS and CDR2 YYNGEE. The CDR3 is 17 residues long. The CDR3 loop is CASSVEEREGSTDTQYF. CDR3 coding DNA: TGTGCCAGCAGCGTAGAGGAGCGGGAGGGATCCACAGATACGCAGTATTTT.

The chain links TRBV6-6 to TRBJ2-7; 9 bases match TRBD1. Germline lookup yields CDR1 MNHNY and CDR2 SVGAGI (reference sequence). The CDR3 length is 16 residues. The V segment lost 3 bases and the J segment 3 bases; nucleotides outside the gene matches: 9. CDR3 sequence: CASSYRDRDPIYEQYF. The CDR3 coding sequence is TGTGCCAGCAGTTATCGGGACAGGGATCCCATCTACGAGCAGTACTTC.

This clonotype was picked up a small number of times. This chain joins TRBV18 and TRBJ2-1; TRBD2 matches at 8 bases. With V trimmed by 0 bases and J by 6 bases, 7 bases remained unmatched. The CDR3 totals 16 residues. The germline CDR1 and CDR2 sequences are KGHSH and LQKENI. The CDR3 reads CASSPPRAGAPNEQFF. The CDR3 DNA reads as TGTGCCAGCTCACCACCGAGAGCGGGGGCCCCCAATGAGCAGTTCTTC.

The chain is built from TRBV29-1 and TRBJ2-1, with D maybe TRBD2 (6 bases). Germline V CDR1 and CDR2: SQVTM, ANQGSEA. The CDR3 contains 15 residues. Trimming removed 3 bases from V and 8 bases from J, with 20 bases in between. CDR3 residues: CSVEVLALRRDEQFF. The CDR3 DNA follows: TGCAGCGTTGAGGTTCTAGCGTTGAGACGCGATGAGCAGTTCTTC.

This clonotype occurred a few times. The chain uses TRBV29-1 and TRBJ2-1; no reliable D call. Germline lookup yields CDR1 SQVTM and CDR2 ANQGSEA. The CDR3 consists of 14 residues. Trimming removed 0 bases from V and 6 bases from J, with 12 bases in between. The CDR3 DNA reads TGCAGCGTTGAAGACGAGCCGGGTAGCAATGAGCAGTTCTTC. Its protein product is CSVEDEPGSNEQFF.

V usage is TRBV7-2 and J usage is TRBJ1-6; no clear D. CDR3 size: 12 residues. V was shortened by 4 bases and J by 7 bases, with 5 bases between the two germline ends. Germline V gene lookup returns CDR1 SGHTA and CDR2 FQGNSA. CDR3 in DNA: TGTGCCAGCAGCTCCGGGAATTCACCCCTCCACTTT. Encoded protein: CASSSGNSPLHF.

The chain has TRBV20-1 and TRBJ1-2; TRBD1 agrees at 7 bases. Germline trimming cut 5 bases from V and 0 bases from J; bases unmatched to any gene: 6. Germline V gene sequence: CDR1 DFQATT, CDR2 SNEGSKA (reference sequence). The CDR3 totals 14 residues. CDR3 sequence reads: CSALRQGSNYGYTF. DNA for the CDR3: TGCAGTGCTCTTCGACAGGGTTCTAACTATGGCTACACCTTC.

The V call is TRBV20-1, the J call TRBJ2-5; the D gene is possibly TRBD1 (5 bases). V was trimmed by 1 base and J by 4 bases, leaving 13 bases between them. Germline V lookup: CDR1 DFQATT, CDR2 SNEGSKA (reference sequence). The CDR3 runs 14 residues. CDR3 region: CSARGMGPAETQYF. The CDR3 DNA follows: TGCAGTGCTAGAGGCATGGGGCCGGCAGAGACCCAGTACTTC.

In its sample, this clonotype was seen many times. Here the CDR3 DNA reads TGTGCCAGCAGCGTCGCTGGGGCCAACGTCCTGACTTTC. Amino acid sequence: CASSVAGANVLTF. The chain recombines TRBV7-9 with TRBJ2-6; no firm D call. The CDR3 contains 13 residues. Trimming took off 5 bases at V and 2 bases at J, with 4 bases between the two ends. The germline V gene has CDR1 SEHNR and CDR2 FQNEAQ (reference sequence).

The rearrangement links TRBV13 to TRBJ2-1; D gene uncertain. The V and J ends lost 2 bases and 0 bases respectively, with 5 bases between them. This CDR3 has 14 amino acids. Germline V CDR1 and CDR2: PRHDT, FYEKMQ (reference sequence). The DNA of the CDR3 is TGTGCCAGCAGCTTAACCCCCTCCTACAATGAGCAGTTCTTC. Residues: CASSLTPSYNEQFF.

This clonotype has at least ten counts. The V gene is TRBV19, the J gene TRBJ2-1, with D tentatively TRBD2 (6 bases). The CDR3 runs 13 residues. The V end was cut by 5 bases, the J end by 7 bases, with 12 bases between. Germline V CDR1 and CDR2: LNHDA, SQIVND (reference sequence). The CDR3 DNA reads as TGTGCCAGTAGTCCTCTCGCGGGGAATGAGCAGTTCTTC. Protein product: CASSPLAGNEQFF.

The rearrangement uses TRBV5-1 and TRBJ2-7, with D possibly matching TRBD2 (5 bases). The germline V gene has CDR1 SGHRS and CDR2 YFSETQ. Trimming removed 3 bases from V and 5 bases from J, with 15 bases in between. CDR3 length: 14 residues. CDR3 coding DNA: TGCGCCAGCAGCTCAACCCTCGGAGGCCACGAGCAGTACTTC. It yields the protein CASSSTLGGHEQYF. The full variable domain, in which reference TRBV5-1 and TRBJ2-7 provide the parts outside the CDR3, is KAGVTQTPRYLIKTRGQQVTLSCSPISGHRSVSWYQQTPGQGLQFLFEYFSETQRNKGNFPGRFSGRQFSNSRSEMNVSTLELGDSALYLCASSSTLGGHEQYFGPGTRLTVT.

This clonotype was observed at least ten times. CDR3 amino acids: CASSLAWGGNYEQYF. As DNA, the CDR3 is TGTGCCAGCAGTTTAGCGTGGGGGGGTAACTACGAGCAGTACTTC. The rearrangement joins TRBV28 to TRBJ2-7; 7 bases agree with TRBD2. V was clipped by 2 bases and J by 3 bases; unmatched bases: 7. Per germline, CDR1 MDHEN and CDR2 SYDVKM. This CDR3 has 15 residues.

This clonotype was seen at least ten times. The genes are TRBV5-1 and TRBJ1-1; TRBD1 might be the D (6 bases). V was pared by 0 bases and J by 0 bases, with 15 bases between. The CDR3 is made up of 17 amino acids. The V gene's germline CDR1 is SGHRS and CDR2 YFSETQ. Here the CDR3 reads CASSLAEGGPLNTEAFF. DNA for the CDR3: TGCGCCAGCAGCTTGGCCGAAGGGGGACCTTTGAACACTGAAGCTTTCTTT.

This clonotype was picked up many times. This rearrangement joins TRBV21-1 to TRBJ2-1; TRBD1 is the table's D call and was not checked against the DNA. TRBV21-1 is given as a pseudogene. The CDR3 has 15 amino acids. As DNA, the CDR3 is TGTGCCAGCAGCAAAGGGGGGAGACCCGACAATGAGCAGTTCTTC. It translates to CASSKGGRPDNEQFF.

This clonotype was observed at least ten times. J is TRBJ2-6 and V is TRBV7-3; D might be TRBD1 (6 bases). CDR3 length: 20 amino acids. The germline gives CDR1 SGHTA, CDR2 FQGTGA. V was trimmed by 5 bases and J by 0 bases, leaving 23 bases between them. CDR3 DNA: TGTGCCAGCAGCCACCTCGACCCCAGGGGAAGCTCCTCTGGGGCCAACGTCCTGACTTTC. This encodes CASSHLDPRGSSSGANVLTF.